These T cell receptor beta chains were read from a single sample in a study of cytomegalovirus exposure and HLA in healthy donors. The repertoire was sequenced with immunoSEQ multiplex PCR; TCRdb's copy has only in-frame clones and lacks some. The sample records nearly 200,000 clones, 85% to 90% being singletons. Material for sequencing was PBMCs. These receptor sequences come from a man aged 30 to 45 in good health and CMV-seronegative. Each CDR3 is given with its conserved first and last residue. The D gene is left open where the match is weak. For some rows the clone size is stated as once, few or many, or as a class when expanded; others skip it.

V,size,J,D,DNA,CDR3
TRBV7-7,.,TRBJ2-5,.,TGTGCTAGCAGCTGGCGGGCCCGAGAGACCCAGTACTTC,CASSWRARETQYF
TRBV30,.,TRBJ2-7,.,TGCGCCTCCGGGTCCTACGAGCAGTACTTC,CASGSYEQYF
TRBV19,.,TRBJ1-2,.,TGTGCCAGTAGTTCACAGGGTTTGTATGGCTACACCTTC,CASSSQGLYGYTF
TRBV28,.,TRBJ1-3,TRBD1,TGTGCCAGCAGTTTATTAGGGACAGGGCTTGGAAACACCATATATTTT,CASSLLGTGLGNTIYF
TRBV5-1,.,TRBJ2-7,.,TGCGCCAGCAGCCCCACGGGGGGCGCACTACTCGAGCAGTACTTC,CASSPTGGALLEQYF
TRBV29-1,.,TRBJ2-5,.,TGCAGCGCCCGCCCGGCGGGAGAGACCCAGTACTTC,CSARPAGETQYF
TRBV7-9,.,TRBJ1-2,.,TGTTCCAGCAGCTGGGCCCCTGGGGGCTACACCTTC,CSSSWAPGGYTF
TRBV27,.,TRBJ2-4,.,TGTGCCAGCAGTACCACCCTCTTAGCTTCGCTAGCCAAAAACATTCAGTACTTC,CASSTTLLASLAKNIQYF
TRBV4-2,.,TRBJ2-7,TRBD2,TGTGCCAGCAGCCACCTCGGGACTAGCTACGAGCAGTACTTC,CASSHLGTSYEQYF
TRBV29-1,.,TRBJ2-2,TRBD1,TGCAGCGGAGGGACAGGGGGCAACACCGGGGAGCTGTTTTTT,CSGGTGGNTGELFF
TRBV6-6,once,TRBJ2-1,.,TGTGCCAGCAGTTTTTCGGAGCACAATGAGCAGTTCTTC,CASSFSEHNEQFF
TRBV2,.,TRBJ1-3,.,TGTGCCAGCAGTGAACTGACACCTAGAAACACCATATATTTT,CASSELTPRNTIYF
TRBV5-1,.,TRBJ1-5,.,TGCGCCAGCAGCTCTTCTTCCCAGGGGACGCCCCAGCATTTT,CASSSSSQGTPQHF
TRBV28,.,TRBJ2-2,TRBD2,TGTGCCAGCAGTGACATCGAGCGGGGGGACGGCGGGGAGCTGTTTTTT,CASSDIERGDGGELFF
TRBV9,once,TRBJ2-1,.,TGTGCCAGCAGCTCTAGGAGCGAGAGCTCCTACAATGAGCAGTTCTTC,CASSSRSESSYNEQFF
TRBV29-1,.,TRBJ2-7,TRBD1,TGCAGCGTTTGGGGACAGACCTACGAGCAGTACTTC,CSVWGQTYEQYF
TRBV5-1,.,TRBJ2-7,TRBD2,TGCGCCAGCAGCTCAGACTCACTAGCGGATTACTCCTACGAGCAGTACTTC,CASSSDSLADYSYEQYF
TRBV11-2,.,TRBJ2-7,.,TGTGCCAGCAGCTTACCCGCGGGACAGACGGTCCCCTACGAGCAGTACTTC,CASSLPAGQTVPYEQYF
TRBV19,.,TRBJ1-5,.,TGTGCCACCCGACAGGTTAGCAATCAGCCCCAGCATTTT,CATRQVSNQPQHF
TRBV10-2,few,TRBJ2-3,.,TGCGCCAGCAGGGCACCATCCACAGATACGCAGTATTTT,CASRAPSTDTQYF
TRBV2,.,TRBJ2-1,TRBD2,TGTGCCAGCAGTGTGGACGGGGGGGGTTACAATGAGCAGTTCTTC,CASSVDGGGYNEQFF
TRBV9,.,TRBJ2-2,TRBD2,TGTGCCAGCAGCGTAGGTGGTAGCGGGAGTGCCGGGGAGCTGTTTTTT,CASSVGGSGSAGELFF
TRBV12-5,.,TRBJ2-1,TRBD2,TGTGCTAGTGGTATGGGGAACGGGGGTAGCGGGAGGGCTCACTCCTACAATGAGCAGTTCTTC,CASGMGNGGSGRAHSYNEQFF
TRBV28,.,TRBJ1-2,.,TGTGCCAGCAGTCTAACGGATTACAGGTTCTATGGCTACACCTTC,CASSLTDYRFYGYTF
TRBV10-1,.,TRBJ2-7,.,TGCGCCAGCAGTGACCGGGGACTCGACTACGAGCAGTACTTC,CASSDRGLDYEQYF
TRBV29-1,.,TRBJ1-2,.,TGCAGCGTCGTGACAGCACGCCGGGGCTACACCTTC,CSVVTARRGYTF
TRBV28,.,TRBJ1-4,.,TGTGCCAGCAGTTTGGCCGAGGCCCGGAATGAAAAACTGTTTTTT,CASSLAEARNEKLFF
TRBV21-1,.,TRBJ1-1,.,TGTGCCAGTACTACCGGACAGGGGGACACTGAAGCTTTCTTT,CASTTGQGDTEAFF
TRBV6-1,.,TRBJ1-2,.,TGTGCCAGCAGTGAAGCAAAAAGGGGCCATGGCTACACCTTC,CASSEAKRGHGYTF
TRBV6-1,.,TRBJ1-2,.,TGTGCCAGCAGTGACCGGCTAGGTGGCTACACCTTC,CASSDRLGGYTF
TRBV27,.,TRBJ2-7,.,TGTGCCAGCAGTTCCCTAAAAGGGGTTACCTACGAGCAGTACTTC,CASSSLKGVTYEQYF
TRBV7-9,once,TRBJ2-2,TRBD1,TGTGCCAGCAGCTTTTCGCGAGCCGGCGGGACAGGGCTTACCGGGGAGCTGTTTTTT,CASSFSRAGGTGLTGELFF
TRBV19,once,TRBJ1-5,TRBD1,TGTGCCAGTCGACAGGGTGGCAATCAGCCCCAGCATTTT,CASRQGGNQPQHF
TRBV4-2,.,TRBJ1-1,.,TGTGCCAGCAGCCAAGATTTGGGCTCGTACACTGAAGCTTTCTTT,CASSQDLGSYTEAFF
TRBV5-6,.,TRBJ2-7,.,TGTGCCAGCAGCTTGGCCAGCGGCATACCCTACGAGCAGTACTTC,CASSLASGIPYEQYF
TRBV6-5,.,TRBJ1-2,.,TGTGCCGTCGGGGCAGGGGATAACTATGGCTACACCTTC,CAVGAGDNYGYTF
TRBV6-1,.,TRBJ2-7,.,TGTGCCAGCAGTGGAAGAGTGGGGGTAGCGGACTACGAGCAGTACTTC,CASSGRVGVADYEQYF
TRBV9,.,TRBJ2-5,.,TGTGCCAGCAGCGTAGGGGGCCGTGAAGAGACCCAGTACTTC,CASSVGGREETQYF
TRBV6-1,.,TRBJ1-2,.,TGTGCCAGCAGTGTGGAGGAGGCCTATGGCTACACCTTC,CASSVEEAYGYTF
TRBV2,once,TRBJ2-3,TRBD2,TGTGCCAGCAGATGGGTAGGACTAGCGGGCACAGATACGCAGTATTTT,CASRWVGLAGTDTQYF
TRBV27,.,TRBJ2-2,TRBD2,TGTGCCAGCTCCCCAAAACGATGGGGACTAGGCTACACCGGGGAGCTGTTTTTT,CASSPKRWGLGYTGELFF
TRBV28,.,TRBJ2-4,.,TGTGCCAGCAGTTTCTCGACGGGGTCAGCCAAAAACATTCAGTACTTC,CASSFSTGSAKNIQYF
TRBV7-9,once,TRBJ2-7,TRBD1,TGTGCCTGTGGGACAGGGGTATACGAGCAGTACTTC,CACGTGVYEQYF
TRBV18,.,TRBJ2-5,TRBD1,TGTGCCAGCTCACCCTGGGACAGGGGGCAGACCCAGTACTTC,CASSPWDRGQTQYF
TRBV7-9,.,TRBJ2-7,.,TGTGCCAGCAGCCGGAGGGACCGCCCCTACGAGCAGTACTTC,CASSRRDRPYEQYF
TRBV7-6,.,TRBJ2-3,.,TGTGCCAGCAGCACGGGCCAGGGCTCAGATACGCAGTATTTT,CASSTGQGSDTQYF
TRBV5-1,.,TRBJ1-6,TRBD1,TGCGCCAGCAGGAGAGGGACAGGGGTCGGGGATTCCAGATATAATTCACCCCTCCACTTT,CASRRGTGVGDSRYNSPLHF
TRBV28,.,TRBJ1-5,.,TGTGCCAGCAGTGGTAGGGGAGGGGATCAGCCCCAGCATTTT,CASSGRGGDQPQHF
TRBV28,.,TRBJ2-1,.,TGTGCCAGCAGGCACGGGTCGAGCTCCTACAATGAGCAGTTCTTC,CASRHGSSSYNEQFF
TRBV7-9,.,TRBJ1-2,TRBD1,TGTGCCAGCAGCAAAGGGACAGGCTGGAACTATGGCTACACCTTC,CASSKGTGWNYGYTF
TRBV2,.,TRBJ2-4,.,TGTGCCAGCCTCGCCAAAAACATTCAGTACTTC,CASLAKNIQYF
TRBV14,.,TRBJ2-3,TRBD1,TGTGCCAGCAGCCTGGGGACAGGGGGCACAGATACGCAGTATTTT,CASSLGTGGTDTQYF
TRBV6-6,.,TRBJ1-5,.,TGTGCCAGCAGTTACTCCAGGGGTAATGACAATCAGCCCCAGCATTTT,CASSYSRGNDNQPQHF
TRBV29-1,few,TRBJ2-2,TRBD1,TGCAGCGTGTGTAGGACAGGGGACACCGGGGAGCTGTTTTTT,CSVCRTGDTGELFF
TRBV28,.,TRBJ2-1,.,TGTGCCAGCAGTCTTTACAATGAGCAGTTCTTC,CASSLYNEQFF
TRBV5-6,.,TRBJ1-2,.,TGTGCCAGCAGCTTGGATAGCCGGTATGGCTACACCTTC,CASSLDSRYGYTF
TRBV7-9,.,TRBJ2-7,TRBD1,TGTGCCAGCAGCTTTAAACAGGGGGGCTACGAGCAGTACTTC,CASSFKQGGYEQYF
TRBV5-6,.,TRBJ2-7,.,TGTGCCAGCAGCTTGGGAGCAAGTGACGAGCAGTACTTC,CASSLGASDEQYF
TRBV10-3,.,TRBJ2-5,.,TGTGCCATCAGTGAGGGGGGGGGCCTAGGGGGAGAGACCCAGTACTTC,CAISEGGGLGGETQYF
TRBV2,.,TRBJ2-7,TRBD2,TGTGCCAGCGGAGTGAGTCTAGCGGGAGCTGAGCAGTACTTC,CASGVSLAGAEQYF